These 8 T cell receptor beta chains were sequenced from one sample in a study of OX40 agonist ivuxolimab in advanced cancers. TCRdb's table, derived via immunoSEQ multiplex PCR, lists solely in-frame clones and lacks some. This sample has tens of thousands of clones; roughly 87% occur once, and the top ten carry 0.2% to 0.3%. Sequenced here: CD4+ or CD8+ T cells sorted from blood, sampled in a trial of the OX40 agonist ivuxolimab. The receptors come from an adult with an advanced solid tumor such as melanoma, head and neck, liver or kidney cancer.

A single count supports this clone. This sequence joins TRBV11-3 and TRBJ1-4; a possible D gene is TRBD1 (5 bases). The length of the CDR3 is 14 residues. V shed 5 bases and J shed 8 bases, with 15 bases lying between them. Germline V gene data show CDR1 as SGHNT and CDR2 as YENEEA. CDR3 in DNA: TGTGCCAGCAGCCAAAGTGGGACTTCGGAAAAACTGTTTTTT. It is translated as CASSQSGTSEKLFF. Together with reference TRBV11-3 and TRBJ1-4, the CDR3 gives the full variable domain: EAGVVQSPRYKIIEKKQPVAFWCNPISGHNTLYWYLQNLGQGPELLIRYENEEAVDDSQLPKDRFSAERLKGVDSTLKIQPAELGDSAVYLCASSQSGTSEKLFFGSGTQLSVL.

The V and J genes are TRBV11-2 and TRBJ2-1; 11 bases fit TRBD2. CDR3 length: 14 residues. The junction had 8 bases not matched to a gene; V was cut back by 6 bases and J by 10 bases. Germline assignment: CDR1 SGHAT and CDR2 FQNNGV. In nucleotides, the CDR3 is TGTGCCAGCAGAAATAGCGGGAGGGCTTGGGAGCAGTTCTTC. Amino acids: CASRNSGRAWEQFF.

V gene TRBV7-9 combines with J gene TRBJ1-2, with D tentatively TRBD1 (5 bases). The germline V and J ends were trimmed by 5 bases and 7 bases, with 11 bases remaining between them. The CDR3 runs 12 residues. Germline assignment: CDR1 SEHNR and CDR2 FQNEAQ (reference sequence). The CDR3 region is CASSSGTSGYTF. The CDR3 bases are TGTGCCAGCAGCAGTGGGACCTCTGGCTACACCTTC.

The V call is TRBV9, the J call TRBJ2-2, with 9 bases matching TRBD2. Germline CDR1 and CDR2: SGDLS and YYNGEE. The CDR3 contains 18 residues. V shed 4 bases and J 2 bases; nucleotides not matched to a gene: 12. The CDR3 reads CASSPREGSGGNTGELFF. For the CDR3, the DNA is TGTGCCAGCAGCCCCCGGGAGGGTAGCGGGGGAAACACCGGGGAGCTGTTTTTT.

This clone was detected once. This sequence joins TRBV7-9 and TRBJ1-2; D ambiguous. The CDR3 is made up of 13 amino acids. CDR1 is SEHNR and CDR2 is FQNEAQ in the germline V gene (reference sequence). The V end lost 0 bases, the J end lost 6 bases, and 8 bases lay between the germline ends. The CDR3 loop is CASSLARQDGYTF. CDR3 nucleotide sequence: TGTGCCAGCAGCTTAGCGCGGCAGGATGGCTACACCTTC.

V is TRBV9 and J is TRBJ2-3, with 8 bases identical to TRBD2. Trimming at V came to 0 bases and at J to 3 bases, leaving 6 bases not matched to a gene. This CDR3 has 16 amino acids. Germline assignment: CDR1 SGDLS and CDR2 YYNGEE. The CDR3 DNA reads TGTGCCAGCAGCGTAGGCGGTAGCGGGATAACAGATACGCAGTATTTT. It is translated as CASSVGGSGITDTQYF.

This clone was found once. The chain is built from TRBV28 and TRBJ1-4; 9 bases line up with TRBD1. The germline gives CDR1 MDHEN, CDR2 SYDVKM. The CDR3 has 16 residues. J gave up 5 bases and V 6 bases, and 10 bases lay outside the gene matches. CDR3 sequence reads: CASSSPGQGANEKLFF. CDR3 nucleotide sequence: TGTGCCAGCAGCTCCCCGGGACAGGGAGCAAATGAAAAACTGTTTTTT. The complete variable domain, with remaining parts taken from reference TRBV28 and TRBJ1-4, reads DVKVTQSSRYLVKRTGEKVFLECVQDMDHENMFWYRQDPGLGLRLIYFSYDVKMKEKGDIPEGYSVSREKKERFSLILESASTNQTSMYLCASSSPGQGANEKLFFGSGTQLSVL.

This chain uses TRBV28 with TRBJ2-7; either TRBD1 or TRBD2 may fit D (8 bases each). This CDR3 contains 18 residues. The V gene's germline CDR1 is MDHEN and CDR2 SYDVKM. Trimming removed 2 bases from V and 2 bases from J, with 22 bases in between. CDR3 bases: TGTGCCAGCAGTTTACCCCAGGGGGCCTCACTAGCGGCCTACGAGCAGTACTTC. It translates to CASSLPQGASLAAYEQYF. Together with reference TRBV28 and TRBJ2-7, the CDR3 gives the full variable domain: DVKVTQSSRYLVKRTGEKVFLECVQDMDHENMFWYRQDPGLGLRLIYFSYDVKMKEKGDIPEGYSVSREKKERFSLILESASTNQTSMYLCASSLPQGASLAAYEQYFGPGTRLTVT.